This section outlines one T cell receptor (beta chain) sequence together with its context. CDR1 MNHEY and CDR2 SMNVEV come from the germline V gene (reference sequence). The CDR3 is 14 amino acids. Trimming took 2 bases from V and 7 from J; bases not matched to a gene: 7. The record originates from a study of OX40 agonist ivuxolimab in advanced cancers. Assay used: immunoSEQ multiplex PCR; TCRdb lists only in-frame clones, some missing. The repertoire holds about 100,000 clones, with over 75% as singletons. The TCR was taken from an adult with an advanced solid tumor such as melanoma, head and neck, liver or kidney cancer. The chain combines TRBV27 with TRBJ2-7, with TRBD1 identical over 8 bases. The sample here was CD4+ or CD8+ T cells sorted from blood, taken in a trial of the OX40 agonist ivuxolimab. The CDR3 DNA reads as TGTGCCAGCAGTTTAATGGGACAGGCGAGGGAGCAGTACTTC. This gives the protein CASSLMGQAREQYF.